The source of this TCR beta chain is a study of cytomegalovirus exposure and HLA in healthy donors. Study-level points and caveats: Researchers reportedly found TCR beta sequences accurately predicted most subjects' HLA-A and HLA-B alleles. When analyzed later, a missense DCLRE1C variant was found to be linked to TCR beta V- and J-gene trimming. In a later analysis, TCR association rates varied by HLA locus: DRB1 most, HLA-C fewest.

About this clone: Its specificity is not known.

PCR was performed using 60 Vbeta and 13 Jbeta primers. Data came from immunoSEQ multiplex PCR; TCRdb stores just in-frame clones and leaves some out. The sample holds 160,000 or so clones, around 80% seen once. The TCR comes from a man younger than 35 in good health and CMV-seronegative. The sequencing sample was made of PBMCs.

The CDR3 reads CASSSLEGARYNEQFF. The CDR3 region has the DNA TGTGCCAGCAGTTCCCTGGAGGGGGCCCGCTACAATGAGCAGTTCTTC. The chain uses TRBV6-5 and TRBJ2-1; the D gene is possibly TRBD1 (7 bases). Between the trimmed V and J ends, which lost 4 bases and 3 bases, there was a span of 16 bases. CDR1 and CDR2 from the germline V gene are MNHEY and SVGAGI. This CDR3 has 16 residues.